This T cell receptor beta chain was recovered during a study of naive and memory T cell subsets. The library had UMIs added by 3' ligation of an oligonucleotide to TCR cDNA. Amplification of ligated cDNA took four PCR rounds with SP2 and nested alpha and beta constant primers. TCRdb reanalysed the 5' RACE reads using MiXCR and keeps one entry per CDR3 protein. The sample has roughly 56,000 distinct CDR3 sequences, under 8.5% seen once; the top ten hold 9% to 10%. Germline CDR1 SQVTM, CDR2 ANQGSEA. Unmatched junction bases numbered 15, after V lost 6 bases and J lost 4 bases. The CDR3 is 15 residues long. This clonotype has a count of ten or more.

The TCR comes from a male donor in good health. The chain joins TRBV29-1 to TRBJ2-7; 7 bases agree with TRBD2. The DNA for the CDR3 is TGCAGCGTGTCAGCTGAGGGAGGGCCGGGGTACGAGCAGTACTTC. This encodes CSVSAEGGPGYEQYF.